These T cell receptor beta chains were read from a single sample in a study of CD4 and CD8 cells across lung adenocarcinoma regions. TCRdb called the PCR reads again in MiXCR, with one record for every CDR3 protein. The data contain thousands of distinct CDR3 sequences, about 50% of them seen just once; the ten biggest clones take up around 95%. The sequenced sample consisted of CD8+ T cells from the center of a lung tumor. The receptors originated from a male donor with lung adenocarcinoma. The CD4 and CD8 labels of this study may be unreliable. The conserved cysteine and the conserved F or W are not part of the CDR3 here. The order of the fields is J gene, V gene, clone size, D gene, CDR3 protein. A D gene is named only where the DNA matches it firmly. Clone size is not always given. Where it is, it says once, few, many or a class for expanded clones.

j_gene: -; v_gene: TRBV6-1; abundance: few; d_gene: -; CDR3aa: ASSEGAGWTYEQY
j_gene: TRBJ2-1; v_gene: TRBV7-3; abundance: -; d_gene: TRBD1; CDR3aa: ASSLTGGSYNEQF
j_gene: TRBJ1-1; v_gene: TRBV6-5; abundance: once; d_gene: -; CDR3aa: ASSYTSIGTEAF
j_gene: TRBJ2-1; v_gene: TRBV5-3; abundance: -; d_gene: TRBD2; CDR3aa: ARSVTLAGERNEQF
j_gene: TRBJ2-1; v_gene: TRBV10-2; abundance: -; d_gene: TRBD2; CDR3aa: ASSGGTSGGGSYNEQF
j_gene: -; v_gene: TRBV6-5; abundance: -; d_gene: TRBD1; CDR3aa: ASSYVGTGSDEQY
j_gene: TRBJ2-2; v_gene: TRBV6-1; abundance: -; d_gene: -; CDR3aa: ASSERARNTGELF
j_gene: TRBJ1-2; v_gene: TRBV24-1; abundance: -; d_gene: TRBD1; CDR3aa: ATSTPGTGYYGYT
j_gene: TRBJ2-2; v_gene: TRBV28; abundance: few; d_gene: TRBD2; CDR3aa: ASRGTSGGGTGELF
j_gene: TRBJ2-1; v_gene: TRBV27; abundance: -; d_gene: -; CDR3aa: ASSPLGATDEQF
j_gene: TRBJ2-2; v_gene: TRBV3-1; abundance: many; d_gene: -; CDR3aa: ASSHLSSGELF
j_gene: -; v_gene: TRBV7-2; abundance: -; d_gene: -; CDR3aa: ASSFPVRPSGGDEQF
j_gene: TRBJ2-5; v_gene: TRBV25-1; abundance: -; d_gene: -; CDR3aa: ASSEYGGYQETQY
j_gene: TRBJ2-4; v_gene: TRBV4-1; abundance: -; d_gene: -; CDR3aa: ASSQVGGGEGRAQDIQY
j_gene: TRBJ2-7; v_gene: TRBV6-1; abundance: many; d_gene: -; CDR3aa: ASSPGLERTYEQY
j_gene: TRBJ2-3; v_gene: TRBV6-1; abundance: few; d_gene: -; CDR3aa: ASSDRGLYTDTQY
j_gene: TRBJ1-2; v_gene: TRBV6-1; abundance: -; d_gene: -; CDR3aa: ASSVTSIANYGYT
j_gene: TRBJ2-1; v_gene: TRBV6-1; abundance: -; d_gene: -; CDR3aa: ASSALEGVPYEQF
j_gene: TRBJ2-5; v_gene: TRBV6-5; abundance: -; d_gene: -; CDR3aa: ASSYGARETQY
j_gene: TRBJ2-5; v_gene: TRBV15; abundance: -; d_gene: TRBD2; CDR3aa: ATSRLPIILAGAGETQY
j_gene: TRBJ2-5; v_gene: TRBV6-1; abundance: -; d_gene: -; CDR3aa: ASRGAGGHLQDTQY
j_gene: TRBJ1-1; v_gene: TRBV4-1; abundance: many; d_gene: -; CDR3aa: ASSQSTGLGTEAF
j_gene: TRBJ2-2; v_gene: TRBV27; abundance: many; d_gene: -; CDR3aa: ASSLTWRKTGELF
j_gene: TRBJ2-5; v_gene: TRBV10-3; abundance: once; d_gene: -; CDR3aa: AISEGETSLETQY
j_gene: TRBJ1-1; v_gene: TRBV7-2; abundance: many; d_gene: -; CDR3aa: ASSLYGGWGGGTEAF
j_gene: TRBJ1-1; v_gene: TRBV6-5; abundance: -; d_gene: -; CDR3aa: ASSLTENTEAF
j_gene: -; v_gene: TRBV11-2; abundance: -; d_gene: -; CDR3aa: ASSSLGTPSYEQY
j_gene: TRBJ2-2; v_gene: TRBV6-4; abundance: many; d_gene: -; CDR3aa: ASSPTSFAGELF
j_gene: TRBJ2-3; v_gene: TRBV6-1; abundance: -; d_gene: -; CDR3aa: ASSGRQGHTDTQY
j_gene: TRBJ2-5; v_gene: TRBV25-1; abundance: many; d_gene: TRBD1; CDR3aa: ASRGTGGGETQY
j_gene: TRBJ2-1; v_gene: TRBV7-2; abundance: many; d_gene: TRBD2; CDR3aa: ASSFSPGLANEQF
j_gene: TRBJ2-1; v_gene: TRBV9; abundance: few; d_gene: -; CDR3aa: ASNAPQGQEEQF
j_gene: TRBJ2-7; v_gene: TRBV6-1; abundance: many; d_gene: TRBD2; CDR3aa: ASSAFFTSGANYEQY
j_gene: TRBJ2-5; v_gene: TRBV4-1; abundance: many; d_gene: -; CDR3aa: ASSQDGREQY
j_gene: TRBJ2-5; v_gene: TRBV2; abundance: -; d_gene: TRBD2; CDR3aa: ASTLSGLAGYQETQY
j_gene: TRBJ2-1; v_gene: TRBV10-1; abundance: once; d_gene: TRBD2; CDR3aa: ASSGAGRGQQF
j_gene: TRBJ1-1; v_gene: TRBV6-1; abundance: few; d_gene: -; CDR3aa: ASRLTLMDTEAF
j_gene: TRBJ2-2; v_gene: TRBV27; abundance: -; d_gene: -; CDR3aa: ASSYEVNTGELF
j_gene: TRBJ2-3; v_gene: TRBV6-5; abundance: many; d_gene: TRBD2; CDR3aa: ASSFSGRDTDTQY
j_gene: TRBJ2-1; v_gene: TRBV6-5; abundance: many; d_gene: TRBD2; CDR3aa: ASSYFSGRNEQF